These T cell receptor beta chains were read from a single sample in a study of shared clonotypes between healthy human individuals. Assay used: immunoSEQ multiplex PCR; TCRdb lists only in-frame clones, some missing. The sample has hundreds of thousands of clones, 90% to 97% seen once. The specimen was naive CD4+ T cells sorted from blood. These receptors all come from a young woman in good health. CDR3s include the opening cysteine and the closing phenylalanine or tryptophan. D genes are given only for firm matches. Clone size is stated in some rows and not others, as once, few, many or a class when expanded.

>TRBV19|15|TRBD1|.|TRBJ2-7
CASSREWTGSGEQYF
TGTGCCAGTAGTAGGGAGTGGACAGGGTCTGGCGAGCAGTACTTC
>TRBV5-1|13|.|.|TRBJ2-5
CASSFLGQETQYF
TGCGCCAGCAGCTTCCTGGGACAAGAGACCCAGTACTTC
>TRBV27|16|TRBD2|.|TRBJ2-1
CASSLVFSGRYNEQFF
TGTGCCAGCAGTCTAGTATTTAGCGGGAGGTACAATGAGCAGTTCTTC
>TRBV6-4|16|.|.|TRBJ2-1
CASSDGARGYYNEQFF
TGTGCCAGCAGTGACGGGGCCAGGGGATACTACAATGAGCAGTTCTTC
>TRBV6-4|13|.|.|TRBJ2-2
CASRGLGTGELFF
TGTGCCAGCAGGGGGCTTGGCACCGGGGAGCTGTTTTTT
>TRBV5-4|13|.|.|TRBJ2-5
CASSGGEVETQYF
TGTGCCAGCAGCGGAGGGGAGGTGGAGACCCAGTACTTC
>TRBV19|15|TRBD1|.|TRBJ1-3
CASSADRVPGNTIYF
TGTGCCAGTAGTGCGGACAGGGTCCCTGGAAACACCATATATTTT
>TRBV10-3|15|TRBD1|.|TRBJ1-2
CAISEFPGQGRGYTF
TGTGCCATCAGTGAGTTCCCTGGACAGGGTCGGGGCTACACCTTC
>TRBV28|13|TRBD1|once|TRBJ2-5
CASRQTGKKEQYF
TGTGCCAGCAGACAGACAGGGAAGAAAGAGCAGTACTTC
>TRBV19|17|TRBD1|.|TRBJ1-5
CASSPRTGGPSNQPQHF
TGTGCCAGTAGTCCCCGGACAGGGGGCCCCAGCAATCAGCCCCAGCATTTT
>TRBV27|15|.|once|TRBJ1-1
CASSLSVGSSYEAFF
TGTGCCAGCAGTTTAAGTGTCGGCAGCTCCTATGAGGCTTTCTTT
>TRBV6-1|14|TRBD1|.|TRBJ2-1
CASTGQGVPNEQFF
TGTGCCAGCACCGGACAGGGAGTTCCCAATGAGCAGTTCTTC
>TRBV18|15|TRBD1|.|TRBJ1-1
CASSPPGGRGTEAFF
TGTGCCAGCTCACCACCTGGTGGCAGGGGGACTGAAGCTTTCTTT
>TRBV7-6|14|.|.|TRBJ1-1
CASSSYSSRRQAFF
TGTGCCAGCAGCTCTTACAGTAGCCGGAGGCAAGCTTTCTTT
>TRBV4-1|17|.|.|TRBJ2-3
CASSQSPPWGGTDTQYF
TGCGCCAGCAGCCAATCGCCACCGTGGGGTGGCACAGATACGCAGTATTTT
>TRBV28|16|TRBD1|.|TRBJ2-2
CASSFVDRGLTGELFF
TGTGCCAGCAGTTTTGTGGACAGGGGGCTGACCGGGGAGCTGTTTTTT
>TRBV7-6|13|TRBD2|.|TRBJ2-7
CASDSGSSYEQYF
TGTGCCAGCGACAGCGGGAGCTCCTACGAGCAGTACTTC
>TRBV28|15|.|.|TRBJ1-1
CASIGGSGSDTEAFF
TGTGCCAGCATCGGGGGAAGCGGTAGTGACACTGAAGCTTTCTTT
>TRBV2|15|TRBD1|.|TRBJ2-7
CASKSRLQGASEQYF
TGTGCCAGCAAATCGAGGCTCCAGGGGGCTAGCGAGCAGTACTTC
>TRBV25-1|12|.|.|TRBJ1-2
CASSWGNYGYTF
TGTGCCAGCAGTTGGGGAAACTATGGCTACACCTTC
>TRBV5-1|14|TRBD1|.|TRBJ2-5
CASSLDRVGETQYF
TGCGCCAGCAGCCTCGACAGGGTAGGGGAGACCCAGTACTTC
>TRBV6-5|14|TRBD2|.|TRBJ2-3
CASSIRTSSDTQYF
TGTGCCAGCAGTATACGGACTAGTTCAGATACGCAGTATTTT
>TRBV19|14|.|.|TRBJ1-6
CASSIGQYNSPLHF
TGTGCCAGTAGTATTGGGCAGTATAATTCACCCCTCCACTTT
>TRBV6-1|15|.|.|TRBJ2-7
CATEKVDSTSYEQYF
TGTGCCACAGAGAAGGTGGACTCCACCTCCTACGAGCAGTACTTC
>TRBV27|15|.|.|TRBJ1-6
CASSPMAGLHSPLHF
TGTGCCAGCAGTCCTATGGCGGGACTCCATTCACCCCTCCACTTT
>TRBV5-1|16|.|.|TRBJ2-5
CASSSMGTPTRETQYF
TGCGCCAGCAGCTCGATGGGAACACCCACGAGGGAGACCCAGTACTTC
>TRBV7-3|15|.|once|TRBJ2-7
CASSLVGGSLYEQYF
TGTGCCAGCAGCTTGGTAGGGGGAAGTCTCTACGAGCAGTACTTC
>TRBV5-8|14|.|.|TRBJ2-7
CASSLWARDYEQYF
TGTGCCAGCAGCTTGTGGGCCAGGGACTACGAGCAGTACTTC
>TRBV27|13|.|.|TRBJ2-7
CASSSIRVWEQYF
TGTGCCAGCAGTTCGATCAGGGTTTGGGAGCAGTACTTC
>TRBV7-2|15|TRBD2|.|TRBJ2-3
CASSLGGTSADTQYF
TGTGCCAGCAGCTTAGGGGGGACTAGCGCAGATACGCAGTATTTT
>TRBV28|14|.|.|TRBJ1-5
CASRVGNSNQPQHF
TGTGCCAGCAGAGTCGGGAATAGCAATCAGCCCCAGCATTTT
>TRBV6-5|13|.|.|TRBJ1-1
CASSTRQNTEAFF
TGTGCCAGCAGTACCCGACAGAACACTGAAGCTTTCTTT
>TRBV4-1|17|TRBD1|.|TRBJ1-2
CASSERDSTMVRYGYTF
TGCGCCAGCAGCGAACGGGACAGTACTATGGTTCGTTATGGCTACACCTTC
>TRBV5-6|16|.|.|TRBJ2-5
CASSWLPGVNQETQYF
TGTGCCAGCAGCTGGTTGCCGGGGGTAAACCAAGAGACCCAGTACTTC
>TRBV20-1|11|.|.|TRBJ1-1
CSVGGNTEAFF
TGCAGTGTCGGGGGCAACACTGAAGCTTTCTTT
>TRBV7-2|16|TRBD2|.|TRBJ2-3
CASSPRGLAGGDTQYF
TGTGCCAGCAGCCCCCGGGGACTAGCGGGAGGAGATACGCAGTATTTT
>TRBV13|16|.|.|TRBJ2-3
CASSSRGTGLTDTQYF
TGTGCCAGCAGCTCAAGGGGGACGGGACTCACAGATACGCAGTATTTT
>TRBV6-4|15|TRBD2|.|TRBJ2-2
CASSSLAGYTGELFF
TGTGCCAGCAGCTCCCTAGCGGGATACACCGGGGAGCTGTTTTTT
>TRBV20-1|11|.|once|TRBJ1-2
CSAPGNGGYTF
TGCAGTGCCCCAGGGAACGGCGGCTACACCTTC